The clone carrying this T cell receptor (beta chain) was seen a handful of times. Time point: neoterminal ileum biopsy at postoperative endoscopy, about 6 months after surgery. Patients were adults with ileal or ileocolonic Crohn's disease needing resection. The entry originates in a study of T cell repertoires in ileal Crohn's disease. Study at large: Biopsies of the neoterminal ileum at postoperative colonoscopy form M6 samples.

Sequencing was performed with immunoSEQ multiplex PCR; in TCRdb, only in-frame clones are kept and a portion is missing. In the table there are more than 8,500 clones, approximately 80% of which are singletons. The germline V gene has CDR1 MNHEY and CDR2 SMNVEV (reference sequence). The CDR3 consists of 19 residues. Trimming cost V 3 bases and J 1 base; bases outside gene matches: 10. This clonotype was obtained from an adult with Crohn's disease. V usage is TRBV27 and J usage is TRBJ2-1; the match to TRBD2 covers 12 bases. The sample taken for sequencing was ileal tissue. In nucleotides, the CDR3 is TGTGCCAGCAGTTTCACACCTAGCGGGAGGGGGAGTTCCTACAATGAGCAGTTCTTC. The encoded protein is CASSFTPSGRGSSYNEQFF.